The 4 T cell receptor beta chains given below trace back to one sample, sequenced in a study of T cells expressing NK-cell markers. TCRdb derives one entry per CDR3 protein from the 5' RACE reads, leaving out DNA. In all, the sample yields 440,000 or so distinct CDR3 sequences. The sample consisted of blood T cells: a sorted CD56 or NKG2C T cell subset, CD4+ or CD8+ T cells, or bulk PBMC T cells (not recorded which). The source of these receptors is a woman between 18 and 69 years old in good health.

The chain has TRBV3-1 and TRBJ1-5. Germline V gene data show CDR1 as LGHDT and CDR2 as YNNKEL (reference sequence). The CDR3 spans 15 residues. CDR3 loop: CASSQLRDSNQPQHF.

The chain recombines TRBV5-6 with TRBJ2-5; TCRdb proposes TRBD1, but this gene call is untestable without DNA. CDR1 and CDR2 from the germline V gene are SGHDT and YYEEEE. CDR3 size: 13 residues. Here the CDR3 reads CASSTGTLETQYF.

The rearrangement joins TRBV6-5 to TRBJ2-1; TCRdb outputs TRBD2, but without DNA this stays unchecked. CDR1 is MNHEY, CDR2 SVGAGI, per germline. CDR3 length: 16 amino acids. The chain's CDR3 is CASSYSLAGGYNEQFF.

The rearrangement uses TRBV12-3 or TRBV12-4 and TRBJ2-2; without DNA, the TCRdb call of TRBD2 cannot be checked. The CDR3 totals 14 residues. CDR3 amino acids: CASRPSGPTGELFF.